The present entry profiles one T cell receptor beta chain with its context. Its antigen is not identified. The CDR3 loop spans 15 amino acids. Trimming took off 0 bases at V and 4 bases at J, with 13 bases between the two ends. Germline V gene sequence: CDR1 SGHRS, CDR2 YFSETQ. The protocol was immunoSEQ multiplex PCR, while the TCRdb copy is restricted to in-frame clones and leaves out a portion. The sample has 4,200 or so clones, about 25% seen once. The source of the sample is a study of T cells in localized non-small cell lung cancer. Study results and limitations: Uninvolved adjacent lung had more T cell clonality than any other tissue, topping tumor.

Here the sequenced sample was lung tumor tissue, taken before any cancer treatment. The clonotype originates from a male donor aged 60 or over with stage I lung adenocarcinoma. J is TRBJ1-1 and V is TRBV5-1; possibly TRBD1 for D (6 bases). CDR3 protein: CASSLGLQGGTEAFF. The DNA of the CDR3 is TGCGCCAGCAGCTTGGGGTTACAGGGAGGCACTGAAGCTTTCTTT.